This TCR beta chain was sequenced in a study of blood T cell repertoires in COVID-19. Study-level information: Acute and convalescent COVID-19 samples came from the United States, Italy and Spain. Sources were T cells, B-cell-depleted T cells, or PBMCs; the material itself was cDNA or gDNA.

The CDR3 has 19 amino acids. Per the authors' pipeline: Cell counts per sample came from amplifying reference gene primers. Assay used: immunoSEQ multiplex PCR; TCRdb lists only in-frame clones, some missing. That table gives V, J and clone size, and the DNA gave D and trimming. The table has 380,000 or so clones, 89% seen once. J is TRBJ2-2 and V is TRBV21-1; the table's D call, TRBD1, has no DNA check behind it. TRBV21-1 represents a pseudogene. The sample taken for sequencing was peripheral blood. The TCR originated in a middle-aged man with acute or convalescent COVID-19. The chain's CDR3 is CASSKESGGQGGTTGELFF. The DNA for the CDR3 is TGTGCCAGCAGCAAAGAGTCGGGCGGACAGGGGGGCACCACCGGGGAGCTGTTTTTT.